The 25 T cell receptor beta chains given below trace back to one sample, sequenced in a study of T cell repertoires in cytomegalovirus infection. The antigens for these receptors are not known. Via MiXCR, TCRdb re-called the reads, giving one row per CDR3 protein. In the table there are a few hundred thousand distinct CDR3 sequences, 34% of which are singletons. The source material was cultured PBMCs, sampled from culture after CMV antigen stimulation. The receptors originated from a human donor in good health (CMV status not recorded). Some clones in this sample may be carry-over from other donors' samples.

The J gene is TRBJ2-3, the V gene TRBV29-1, with 8 bases matching TRBD2. The V gene's germline CDR1 is SQVTM and CDR2 ANQGSEA. V lost 6 bases, J lost 1 base, and 9 bases stayed unmatched. The CDR3 extends over 15 amino acids. CDR3 nucleotides: TGCAGCGTCCAACCAGCGGGAGTGGGCACAGATACGCAGTATTTT. Its protein product is CSVQPAGVGTDTQYF.

This clonotype turned up a few times. The rearrangement links TRBV27 to TRBJ1-2; 7 nucleotides match TRBD1. This CDR3 region has 15 residues. The germline gives CDR1 MNHEY, CDR2 SMNVEV (reference sequence). Trimming removed 1 base from V and 0 bases from J; junction bases left unmatched: 2. The CDR3 nucleotides are TGTGCCAGCAGTTTATTGGGACAGCCTAACTATGGCTACACCTTC. Amino acid sequence: CASSLLGQPNYGYTF.

This sequence joins TRBV28 and TRBJ2-7; D not resolved. CDR1 is MDHEN, CDR2 SYDVKM, per germline. The ends were cut back, 8 bases at V and 4 bases at J, with 12 bases in the middle. CDR3 length: 12 amino acids. In DNA form, the CDR3 reads TGTGCCAGCTATGAGAGGTCATACGAGCAGTACTTC. Its protein product is CASYERSYEQYF. Full variable domain (outside the CDR3, taken from reference TRBV28 and TRBJ2-7): DVKVTQSSRYLVKRTGEKVFLECVQDMDHENMFWYRQDPGLGLRLIYFSYDVKMKEKGDIPEGYSVSREKKERFSLILESASTNQTSMYLCASYERSYEQYFGPGTRLTVT.

This clonotype occurred a few times. V and J are TRBV30 and TRBJ1-2; no reliable D call. V gave up 7 bases and J gave up 8 bases, with 17 bases separating them. The length of the CDR3 is 12 residues. Germline V gene data show CDR1 as GTSNPN and CDR2 as SVGIG (reference sequence). The CDR3 here is CASSRSSSGYTF. For the CDR3, the DNA is TGTGCCTCTTCGAGGAGCAGCAGCGGCTACACCTTC.

This clonotype was detected only once. This sequence joins TRBV28 and TRBJ2-1; TRBD1 matches 7 bases. Germline CDR1 and CDR2: MDHEN and SYDVKM. The CDR3 covers 16 residues. Trimming removed 4 bases from V and 3 bases from J; junction bases left unmatched: 9. The chain's CDR3 is CASSSNRGVNYNEQFF. The CDR3 coding sequence is TGTGCCAGCAGTTCAAACAGGGGTGTAAACTACAATGAGCAGTTCTTC.

CDR3 sequence (DNA): TGTGCCAGCAGCTTAGCCGGTAGGGTCTACAATGAGCAGTTCTTC. Translating it yields CASSLAGRVYNEQFF. This chain connects TRBV11-3 to TRBJ2-1; D gene uncertain. CDR3 length: 15 residues. Germline CDR1 and CDR2: SGHNT and YENEEA. Trimming cost V 1 base and J 3 bases, with 10 bases left between them.

This chain connects TRBV7-2 to TRBJ2-7; 9 bases are a match to TRBD1. Trimming removed 5 bases from V and 3 bases from J; junction bases left unmatched: 8. This CDR3 is built from 15 residues. Per germline, CDR1 SGHTA and CDR2 FQGNSA. The CDR3 spells CASSTGGTGYYEQYV. CDR3 DNA: TGTGCCAGCAGCACTGGCGGGACAGGGTACTACGAGCAGTACGTC.

The chain couples TRBV5-8 to TRBJ2-1, with 10 bases fitting TRBD2. The junction had 20 bases not matched to a gene; V was cut back by 4 bases and J by 4 bases. Germline V gene sequence: CDR1 SGHTS, CDR2 YDEGEE. This CDR3 spans 20 amino acids. CDR3 protein: CASSPQSLRLAGVSYNEQFF. Written as DNA, the CDR3 is TGTGCCAGCAGCCCGCAGAGTTTGAGGCTAGCGGGAGTGTCATACAATGAGCAGTTCTTC. Supplemented by reference TRBV5-8 and TRBJ2-1, the full variable domain reads EAGVTQSPTHLIKTRGQQATLRCSPISGHTSVYWYQQALGLGLQFLLWYDEGEERNRGNFPPRFSGRQFPNYSSELNVNALELEDSALYLCASSPQSLRLAGVSYNEQFFGPGTRLTVL.

The table lists this clonotype with a few counts. The rearrangement links TRBV28 to TRBJ1-2; TRBD1 might be the D (5 bases). Deletions cut 6 bases from V and 4 bases from J, with 18 bases between. This CDR3 is built from 15 residues. Germline CDR1 MDHEN, CDR2 SYDVKM. The CDR3 region has the DNA TGTGCCAGCAGACCCATCGACAGCAGGTTCTATGGCTACACCTTC. Protein sequence: CASRPIDSRFYGYTF.

This clonotype occurred a few times. This chain uses TRBV28 with TRBJ1-1; D is ambiguous. Trimming cost V 3 bases and J 4 bases, with 12 bases left between them. CDR1 MDHEN and CDR2 SYDVKM come from the germline V gene. The CDR3 covers 14 residues. The CDR3 DNA reads TGTGCCAGCAGTTTGCAGAGAGTGGCCACTGAAGCTTTCTTT. It codes for CASSLQRVATEAFF.

The chain carries TRBV15 and TRBJ1-5; D uncertain. The germline V gene encodes CDR1 LNHNV and CDR2 YYDKDF (reference sequence). The V end lost 1 base, the J end lost 3 bases, and 7 bases lay between the germline ends. CDR3 size: 14 residues. DNA for the CDR3: TGTGCCACCAGCAGAGCACGGCACAATCAGCCCCAGCATTTT. Residues: CATSRARHNQPQHF.

CDR3 region: CASSKRDRTNEKLFF. The CDR3 nucleotides read TGTGCCAGCAGCAAGAGGGACAGAACTAATGAAAAACTGTTTTTT. The genes are TRBV7-2 and TRBJ1-4; 7 bases are a match to TRBD1. Unmatched junction bases numbered 4, after V lost 5 bases and J lost 1 base. This CDR3 has 15 amino acids. Germline V gene sequence: CDR1 SGHTA, CDR2 FQGNSA.

In this sample, this clonotype turned up once. A junction end diverges from the germline sequence, so it may reflect a read error. The chain links TRBV4-1 to TRBJ1-2; a weak D match, TRBD1 (5 bases). CDR1 MGHRA and CDR2 YSYEKL come from the germline V gene. This CDR3 contains 16 residues. Here the CDR3 DNA reads TGCGCCAGCCACTGGGGGGGGTCCACTTTTATGGCCCCGTATTCCTTC. It encodes CASHWGGSTFMAPYSF.

This clonotype was recorded many times. The chain is built from TRBV7-2 and TRBJ2-7, with TRBD1 matching 7 bases. The trim removed 5 bases at V and 6 bases at J, leaving 10 bases unmatched. Germline V gene data show CDR1 as SGHTA and CDR2 as FQGNSA. There are 14 residues in the CDR3. Here the CDR3 DNA reads TGTGCCAGCAGCCTGTGGTCAGGGGGTGGCGAGCAGTACTTC. It codes for CASSLWSGGGEQYF.

The chain employs TRBV7-2 and TRBJ2-5; D remains ambiguous. V was clipped by 5 bases and J by 4 bases, with 20 bases between them. The germline V gene has CDR1 SGHTA and CDR2 FQGNSA. This CDR3 has 16 amino acids. The CDR3 region has the DNA TGTGCCAGCAGCCCCTTTCTCGCGGTCGACGGAGAGACCCAGTACTTC. The encoded protein is CASSPFLAVDGETQYF.

V and J are TRBV5-1 and TRBJ2-5, with a tentative D call TRBD1 (5 bases). V lost 4 bases to trimming and J lost 1 base, with 8 bases between them. The CDR3 is 13 residues long. Looked up from germline, CDR1 is SGHRS and CDR2 is YFSETQ. Written as DNA, the CDR3 is TGCGCCAGCAGCCAGACAGCCCAAGAGACCCAGTACTTC. It translates to CASSQTAQETQYF.

This clonotype was detected ten times or more. The chain recombines TRBV7-2 with TRBJ2-3; 10 positions match TRBD2. The germline CDR1 and CDR2 sequences are SGHTA and FQGNSA. With V trimmed by 5 bases and J by 3 bases, 5 bases remained unmatched. CDR3 length: 15 amino acids. The CDR3 DNA sequence: TGTGCCAGCAGCGTAAGCGGGGGGGCGACAGATACGCAGTATTTT. It is translated as CASSVSGGATDTQYF. Looking up the rest from reference TRBV7-2 and TRBJ2-3 gives the full variable domain: GAGVSQSPSNKVTEKGKDVELRCDPISGHTALYWYRQSLGQGLEFLIYFQGNSAPDKSGLPSDRFSAERTGGSVSTLTIQRTQQEDSAVYLCASSVSGGATDTQYFGPGTRLTVL.

The chain employs TRBV9 and TRBJ2-5; D is undetermined. Trimming took 4 bases from V and 5 from J, leaving 15 bases between them. This CDR3 is 14 amino acids long. Germline CDR1 reads SGDLS; CDR2 reads YYNGEE. CDR3 sequence reads: CASSPQITSETQYF. The CDR3 coding sequence is TGTGCCAGCAGCCCTCAGATTACGTCGGAGACCCAGTACTTC. Complete variable domain (other parts from reference TRBV9 and TRBJ2-5): DSGVTQTPKHLITATGQRVTLRCSPRSGDLSVYWYQQSLDQGLQFLIQYYNGEERAKGNILERFSAQQFPDLHSELNLSSLELGDSALYFCASSPQITSETQYFGPGTRLLVL.

V is TRBV20-1 and J is TRBJ2-7, with D perhaps matching TRBD1 (5 bases). V lost 4 bases and J 6 bases, leaving 16 bases between the germline ends. CDR1 and CDR2 from the germline V gene are DFQATT and SNEGSKA (reference sequence). The CDR3 runs 13 residues. The CDR3 region is CSANAGSLSEQYV. In DNA form, the CDR3 reads TGCAGTGCTAATGCAGGGTCGTTATCCGAGCAGTACGTC.

The rearrangement uses TRBV15 and TRBJ1-5, with D maybe TRBD1 (5 bases). In germline, CDR1 is LNHNV, CDR2 YYDKDF (reference sequence). V lost 1 base and J 1 base, leaving 11 bases between the germline ends. CDR3 length: 16 amino acids. The DNA for the CDR3 is TGTGCCACCAGCAGAGGGGACGGTAGGAGCAATCAGCCCCAGCATTTT. Amino acid sequence: CATSRGDGRSNQPQHF.

This chain links TRBV4-3 with TRBJ2-1, with 13 bases lining up with TRBD2. Germline loops: CDR1 LGHNA, CDR2 YSLEER. The CDR3 length is 17 residues. With V trimmed by 3 bases and J by 9 bases, 11 bases remained unmatched. The CDR3 bases are TGCGCCAGCAGCCATCCCTCCGGACTAGCGGGAGAAAGTGAGCAGTTCTTC. Amino acids: CASSHPSGLAGESEQFF.

The chain uses TRBV20-1 and TRBJ2-2; 7 bases map to TRBD2. The CDR3 has 13 residues. V trimming: 0 bases; J trimming: 6 bases; junction bases outside the gene matches: 1. Germline loops: CDR1 DFQATT, CDR2 SNEGSKA (reference sequence). The CDR3 loop is CSARDRGAGELFF. CDR3 sequence (DNA): TGCAGTGCTAGAGATCGGGGGGCCGGGGAGCTGTTTTTT.

This clonotype has just a few counts. The chain combines TRBV7-2 with TRBJ2-3; 12 nucleotides agree with TRBD2. The J segment lost 4 bases and the V segment lost 0 bases, leaving 5 bases of the junction unmatched. Looked up from germline, CDR1 is SGHTA and CDR2 is FQGNSA. CDR3 length equals 17 residues. In DNA, the CDR3 is TGTGCCAGCAGCTTAGCACCACTAGCGGGAGGTGCAGATACGCAGTATTTT. Its translation: CASSLAPLAGGADTQYF.

The rearrangement links TRBV20-1 to TRBJ1-2; D gene ambiguous. Trimming took off 3 bases at V and 3 bases at J, with 14 bases between the two ends. Germline V gene lookup returns CDR1 DFQATT and CDR2 SNEGSKA (reference sequence). This CDR3 spans 14 amino acids. The CDR3 DNA follows: TGCAGTGCTAGGGAGGCGGGGTTTGACTATGGCTACACCTTC. Amino acids: CSAREAGFDYGYTF.

This clonotype showed up just a few times. The V call is TRBV12-3 or TRBV12-4, the J call TRBJ2-6, with D possibly TRBD2 on 6 matching bases. This CDR3 is 17 amino acids long. Trimming left V 7 bases short and J 0 bases short, with 16 bases between. The CDR3 sequence is CASTTLRDSSGANVLTF. In DNA, the CDR3 is TGTGCCAGCACTACCCTCAGGGACTCCTCTGGGGCCAACGTCCTGACTTTC.